This TCR beta chain is drawn from a study of beta chain features in type 1 diabetes. The CDR3 is 14 residues long. Germline V gene data show CDR1 as GTSNPN and CDR2 as SVGIG (reference sequence). With V trimmed by 3 bases and J by 1 base, 4 bases remained unmatched. The investigators reverse transcribed all of the isolated RNA, so they sequenced expressed TCRB transcripts. Assay: immunoSEQ multiplex PCR; the TCRdb copy retains only in-frame clones and omits some. The sample contains just over 600,000 clones, roughly a sixth of which appear only once. This clone was counted a few times. The chain links TRBV30 to TRBJ1-2; 8 bases fit TRBD1. The sequence was obtained from a man aged 18 to 30 in good health. Sequencing was carried out using naive CD4+ T cells from blood. CDR3 nucleotides: TGTGCCTGGAGCCGTGGACAGGGTAACTATGGCTACACCTTC. Amino acid sequence: CAWSRGQGNYGYTF.